A selection of T cell receptor beta chains follows, all from one sample in a study of cytomegalovirus exposure and HLA in healthy donors. Here immunoSEQ multiplex PCR was the method, and the copy in TCRdb shows in-frame clones only, minus some. The repertoire consists of roughly 240,000 clones, with more than 75% occurring once and the leading ten covering 5% to 6.5%. Sequencing was carried out using PBMCs. The receptors come from a woman aged 35 to 49 in good health and CMV-seropositive. The CDR3 runs from the conserved cysteine through the conserved F or W. Each record gives: clone size, D gene, J gene, CDR3 length, V gene, CDR3 protein, CDR3 DNA. The D gene is left open where the match is weak. Clone size is stated in some rows and not others, as once, few, many or a class when expanded.

clone_size: NA
d_call: NA
j_call: TRBJ1-3
cdr3_length: 15
v_call: TRBV7-9
cdr3_aa: CASSPRRSSGNTIYF
cdr3_nt: TGTGCCAGCAGCCCCCGGAGATCCTCTGGAAACACCATATATTTT

clone_size: NA
d_call: NA
j_call: TRBJ2-7
cdr3_length: 11
v_call: TRBV20-1
cdr3_aa: CSALRRDEQYF
cdr3_nt: TGCAGTGCCCTGAGGAGGGACGAGCAGTACTTC

clone_size: few
d_call: TRBD2
j_call: TRBJ2-7
cdr3_length: 14
v_call: TRBV11-3
cdr3_aa: CASSFSGRAYEQYF
cdr3_nt: TGTGCCAGCAGCTTTAGCGGGAGGGCCTACGAGCAGTACTTC

clone_size: NA
d_call: TRBD1
j_call: TRBJ2-2
cdr3_length: 15
v_call: TRBV5-6
cdr3_aa: CASSLDRGGTGELFF
cdr3_nt: TGTGCCAGCAGCTTAGACAGGGGCGGGACCGGGGAGCTGTTTTTT

clone_size: NA
d_call: TRBD2
j_call: TRBJ2-1
cdr3_length: 16
v_call: TRBV4-1
cdr3_aa: CASSQERGRRPVEQFF
cdr3_nt: TGCGCCAGCAGCCAAGAGCGGGGGAGGAGACCGGTTGAGCAGTTCTTC

clone_size: NA
d_call: NA
j_call: TRBJ2-1
cdr3_length: 14
v_call: TRBV11-2
cdr3_aa: CASSLELALNEQFF
cdr3_nt: TGTGCCAGCAGCTTAGAGCTAGCCCTCAATGAGCAGTTCTTC

clone_size: NA
d_call: TRBD2
j_call: TRBJ2-1
cdr3_length: 15
v_call: TRBV2
cdr3_aa: CASKGGTSGYNEQFF
cdr3_nt: TGTGCCAGCAAGGGGGGGACTAGCGGTTACAATGAGCAGTTCTTC

clone_size: few
d_call: TRBD1
j_call: TRBJ2-1
cdr3_length: 15
v_call: TRBV29-1
cdr3_aa: CSVEDGDRGRNEQFF
cdr3_nt: TGCAGCGTTGAAGATGGGGACAGGGGGCGGAATGAGCAGTTCTTC

clone_size: NA
d_call: NA
j_call: TRBJ2-1
cdr3_length: 14
v_call: TRBV28
cdr3_aa: CASSSPGQSLDRFF
cdr3_nt: TGTGCCAGCAGTTCCCCGGGACAATCCCTGGACCGGTTCTTC

clone_size: NA
d_call: TRBD1
j_call: TRBJ2-1
cdr3_length: 17
v_call: TRBV7-9
cdr3_aa: CASSQIPGQGIYNEQFF
cdr3_nt: TGTGCCAGCAGCCAGATCCCGGGACAGGGGATCTACAATGAGCAGTTCTTC

clone_size: NA
d_call: NA
j_call: TRBJ2-7
cdr3_length: 13
v_call: TRBV29-1
cdr3_aa: CSAASWAPYEQYF
cdr3_nt: TGCAGCGCCGCCTCTTGGGCTCCTTACGAGCAGTACTTC

clone_size: NA
d_call: NA
j_call: TRBJ2-7
cdr3_length: 15
v_call: TRBV28
cdr3_aa: CASSLDGLAGGEQYF
cdr3_nt: TGTGCCAGCAGTTTGGACGGGCTCGCGGGTGGCGAGCAGTACTTC

clone_size: NA
d_call: NA
j_call: TRBJ1-1
cdr3_length: 13
v_call: TRBV19
cdr3_aa: CASSRGAFFEAFF
cdr3_nt: TGTGCCAGTAGTAGAGGCGCATTTTTTGAAGCTTTCTTT

clone_size: NA
d_call: NA
j_call: TRBJ1-2
cdr3_length: 11
v_call: TRBV25-1
cdr3_aa: CASRSYYGYTF
cdr3_nt: TGTGCCAGCAGGAGCTACTATGGCTACACCTTC

clone_size: NA
d_call: NA
j_call: TRBJ1-4
cdr3_length: 12
v_call: TRBV10-3
cdr3_aa: CAISDGGEKLFF
cdr3_nt: TGTGCCATCAGTGACGGGGGTGAAAAACTGTTTTTT

clone_size: NA
d_call: TRBD1
j_call: TRBJ2-3
cdr3_length: 15
v_call: TRBV5-1
cdr3_aa: CASSKGQGSTDTQYF
cdr3_nt: TGCGCCAGCAGCAAGGGACAGGGCAGCACAGATACGCAGTATTTT

clone_size: NA
d_call: TRBD2
j_call: TRBJ2-5
cdr3_length: 15
v_call: TRBV10-3
cdr3_aa: CAISMGLAGEETQYF
cdr3_nt: TGTGCCATCAGCATGGGACTAGCGGGGGAGGAGACCCAGTACTTC

clone_size: NA
d_call: NA
j_call: TRBJ1-2
cdr3_length: 13
v_call: TRBV29-1
cdr3_aa: CSVHLGGAGGYTF
cdr3_nt: TGCAGCGTCCATCTCGGGGGGGCAGGCGGCTACACCTTC

clone_size: NA
d_call: NA
j_call: TRBJ2-7
cdr3_length: 13
v_call: TRBV5-4
cdr3_aa: CASSTGGTYEQYF
cdr3_nt: TGTGCCAGCAGCACCGGGGGAACCTACGAGCAGTACTTC

clone_size: NA
d_call: NA
j_call: TRBJ2-7
cdr3_length: 12
v_call: TRBV2
cdr3_aa: CASSAQSYEQYF
cdr3_nt: TGTGCCAGCAGCGCCCAGTCCTACGAGCAGTACTTC

clone_size: NA
d_call: NA
j_call: TRBJ1-1
cdr3_length: 14
v_call: TRBV7-9
cdr3_aa: CASSLIGGNTEAFF
cdr3_nt: TGTGCCAGCAGCCTTATAGGAGGGAACACTGAAGCTTTCTTT

clone_size: NA
d_call: NA
j_call: TRBJ2-5
cdr3_length: 12
v_call: TRBV7-9
cdr3_aa: CASSFPRETQYF
cdr3_nt: TGTGCCAGCAGCTTCCCTAGAGAGACCCAGTACTTC

clone_size: NA
d_call: TRBD1
j_call: TRBJ1-1
cdr3_length: 13
v_call: TRBV6-5
cdr3_aa: CASMGQGRTEAFF
cdr3_nt: TGTGCCAGCATGGGACAGGGAAGGACTGAAGCTTTCTTT

clone_size: NA
d_call: TRBD2
j_call: TRBJ2-1
cdr3_length: 15
v_call: TRBV11-2
cdr3_aa: CASSPSGRDYNEQFF
cdr3_nt: TGTGCCAGCAGCCCTAGCGGGAGGGACTACAATGAGCAGTTCTTC

clone_size: NA
d_call: NA
j_call: TRBJ1-3
cdr3_length: 17
v_call: TRBV5-6
cdr3_aa: CASSSGRSWTTGNTIYF
cdr3_nt: TGTGCCAGCAGCTCCGGGAGGAGTTGGACAACGGGAAACACCATATATTTT

clone_size: few
d_call: NA
j_call: TRBJ1-1
cdr3_length: 12
v_call: TRBV7-9
cdr3_aa: CASEGLGTEAFF
cdr3_nt: TGTGCCAGCGAGGGTTTAGGCACTGAAGCTTTCTTT

clone_size: NA
d_call: TRBD1
j_call: TRBJ2-7
cdr3_length: 14
v_call: TRBV30
cdr3_aa: CAWSVGTGLYEQYF
cdr3_nt: TGTGCCTGGAGTGTAGGGACAGGCCTATACGAGCAGTACTTC

clone_size: once
d_call: NA
j_call: TRBJ2-7
cdr3_length: 16
v_call: TRBV19
cdr3_aa: CASSIAAFRGSHEQYF
cdr3_nt: TGTGCCAGTAGTATAGCGGCATTTCGGGGGTCCCACGAGCAGTACTTC

clone_size: NA
d_call: NA
j_call: TRBJ2-1
cdr3_length: 14
v_call: TRBV11-3
cdr3_aa: CASSEEGPYNEQFF
cdr3_nt: TGTGCCAGCAGCGAGGAGGGCCCCTACAATGAGCAGTTCTTC

clone_size: NA
d_call: TRBD2
j_call: TRBJ2-2
cdr3_length: 14
v_call: TRBV19
cdr3_aa: CASGTSPNTGELFF
cdr3_nt: TGTGCCAGCGGGACTAGCCCGAACACCGGGGAGCTGTTTTTT

clone_size: once
d_call: NA
j_call: TRBJ1-2
cdr3_length: 15
v_call: TRBV19
cdr3_aa: CASSIVGGLDYGYTF
cdr3_nt: TGTGCCAGTAGTATAGTTGGGGGCTTGGACTATGGCTACACCTTC

clone_size: NA
d_call: TRBD1
j_call: TRBJ1-5
cdr3_length: 14
v_call: TRBV25-1
cdr3_aa: CASSAQGGGQPQHF
cdr3_nt: TGTGCCAGCAGCGCGCAGGGGGGTGGGCAACCCCAGCATTTT

clone_size: few
d_call: NA
j_call: TRBJ2-3
cdr3_length: 16
v_call: TRBV4-2
cdr3_aa: CASSQAVTPRTDTQYF
cdr3_nt: TGTGCCAGCAGCCAAGCGGTAACCCCACGCACAGATACGCAGTATTTT

clone_size: NA
d_call: TRBD1
j_call: TRBJ2-7
cdr3_length: 14
v_call: TRBV4-2
cdr3_aa: CASSQGQGLYEQYF
cdr3_nt: TGTGCCAGCAGCCAAGGACAGGGATTGTACGAGCAGTACTTC

clone_size: NA
d_call: NA
j_call: TRBJ1-6
cdr3_length: 17
v_call: TRBV10-3
cdr3_aa: CAISESLTGEYNSPLHF
cdr3_nt: TGTGCCATCAGTGAGTCGTTGACAGGAGAGTATAATTCCCCCCTCCACTTT

clone_size: few
d_call: TRBD1
j_call: TRBJ1-4
cdr3_length: 15
v_call: TRBV5-1
cdr3_aa: CASSLAAGGGEKLFF
cdr3_nt: TGCGCCAGCAGCTTGGCCGCAGGGGGTGGAGAAAAACTGTTTTTT

clone_size: NA
d_call: NA
j_call: TRBJ1-1
cdr3_length: 15
v_call: TRBV4-3
cdr3_aa: CASSQVSAGNTEAFF
cdr3_nt: TGCGCCAGCAGCCAAGTTAGTGCGGGGAACACTGAAGCTTTCTTT

clone_size: NA
d_call: NA
j_call: TRBJ1-1
cdr3_length: 10
v_call: TRBV20-1
cdr3_aa: CSARGLRAFF
cdr3_nt: TGCAGTGCTAGAGGACTGCGAGCTTTCTTT

clone_size: NA
d_call: NA
j_call: TRBJ1-5
cdr3_length: 13
v_call: TRBV19
cdr3_aa: CASSNYRDQPQHF
cdr3_nt: TGTGCCAGTAGTAACTATCGGGATCAGCCCCAGCATTTT

clone_size: NA
d_call: TRBD2
j_call: TRBJ2-7
cdr3_length: 15
v_call: TRBV7-2
cdr3_aa: CASSFGGSVTYEQYF
cdr3_nt: TGTGCCAGCAGCTTCGGCGGGAGTGTAACCTACGAGCAGTACTTC

clone_size: NA
d_call: NA
j_call: TRBJ1-1
cdr3_length: 14
v_call: TRBV7-8
cdr3_aa: CASSKQGSSVGAFF
cdr3_nt: TGTGCCAGCAGCAAACAGGGCTCCTCAGTTGGTGCTTTCTTT

clone_size: NA
d_call: TRBD1
j_call: TRBJ2-1
cdr3_length: 13
v_call: TRBV11-1
cdr3_aa: CASSQGDLNEQFF
cdr3_nt: TGTGCCAGCAGCCAGGGGGACCTCAATGAGCAGTTCTTC

clone_size: NA
d_call: TRBD2
j_call: TRBJ2-1
cdr3_length: 18
v_call: TRBV4-3
cdr3_aa: CASSQAGTSGHSYNEQFF
cdr3_nt: TGCGCCAGCAGCCAAGCCGGGACTAGCGGGCACTCCTACAATGAGCAGTTCTTC

clone_size: NA
d_call: NA
j_call: TRBJ1-1
cdr3_length: 17
v_call: TRBV10-3
cdr3_aa: CAISESRGQAMNTEAFF
cdr3_nt: TGTGCCATCAGTGAGTCAAGGGGACAAGCCATGAACACTGAAGCTTTCTTT

clone_size: NA
d_call: TRBD1
j_call: TRBJ2-7
cdr3_length: 17
v_call: TRBV7-2
cdr3_aa: CASSLGLAGTGKGEQYF
cdr3_nt: TGTGCCAGCAGCTTAGGGCTCGCCGGGACAGGGAAGGGCGAGCAGTACTTC

clone_size: NA
d_call: NA
j_call: TRBJ1-1
cdr3_length: 12
v_call: TRBV6-5
cdr3_aa: CASSYTGDEAFF
cdr3_nt: TGTGCCAGCAGTTACACGGGGGATGAAGCTTTCTTT

clone_size: NA
d_call: NA
j_call: TRBJ1-1
cdr3_length: 13
v_call: TRBV30
cdr3_aa: CAWSALRGTEAFF
cdr3_nt: TGTGCCTGGAGTGCTCTCAGGGGCACTGAAGCTTTCTTT

clone_size: NA
d_call: NA
j_call: TRBJ1-2
cdr3_length: 15
v_call: TRBV6-1
cdr3_aa: CASSLEARANYGYTF
cdr3_nt: TGTGCCAGCAGTCTAGAGGCGAGAGCTAACTATGGCTACACCTTC

clone_size: NA
d_call: NA
j_call: TRBJ2-5
cdr3_length: 13
v_call: TRBV4-1
cdr3_aa: CASSQDNRETQYF
cdr3_nt: TGCGCCAGCAGCCAAGATAATCGAGAGACCCAGTACTTC

clone_size: NA
d_call: NA
j_call: TRBJ2-7
cdr3_length: 15
v_call: TRBV11-2
cdr3_aa: CASSLGVESTYEQYF
cdr3_nt: TGTGCCAGCAGCTTGGGAGTGGAGTCTACCTACGAGCAGTACTTC

clone_size: NA
d_call: TRBD1
j_call: TRBJ2-2
cdr3_length: 18
v_call: TRBV6-1
cdr3_aa: CASSATLGQGARTGELFF
cdr3_nt: TGTGCCAGCAGTGCCACCCTGGGACAGGGGGCGCGCACCGGGGAGCTGTTTTTT

clone_size: few
d_call: NA
j_call: TRBJ2-3
cdr3_length: 18
v_call: TRBV21-1
cdr3_aa: CASSKGGWGEGRTDTQYF
cdr3_nt: TGTGCCAGCAGCAAAGGGGGATGGGGGGAGGGCCGCACAGATACGCAGTATTTT

clone_size: NA
d_call: TRBD1
j_call: TRBJ2-3
cdr3_length: 16
v_call: TRBV15
cdr3_aa: CATSRGAGTGLDTQYF
cdr3_nt: TGTGCCACCAGCAGAGGCGCCGGGACAGGGTTAGATACGCAGTATTTT

clone_size: NA
d_call: NA
j_call: TRBJ1-2
cdr3_length: 15
v_call: TRBV6-6
cdr3_aa: CASSYSSPIVYGYTF
cdr3_nt: TGTGCCAGCAGTTACTCGAGCCCTATCGTATATGGCTACACCTTC